This T cell receptor (beta chain) was observed in a study of cytomegalovirus exposure and HLA in healthy donors. Study summary: Out of 398 genotyped donors, around 80% belonged to the Caucasian-associated ancestry cluster. General study results and limits: A link between a missense DCLRE1C variant and TCR beta V- and J-gene trimming emerged from a later analysis. Rarity held for most TCR sequences, but there were some public TCRs that occurred in many donors. Relative to equally common others, HLA-associated TCR beta chains showed greater clonal expansion in a later analysis.

The germline CDR1 and CDR2 sequences are LNHNV and YYDKDF (reference sequence). The CDR3 consists of 17 residues. V lost 0 bases and J 2 bases, leaving 15 bases between the germline ends. Remarks on this clone: The antigen is not known.

60 Vbeta and 13 Jbeta primers were used in PCR. Data came from immunoSEQ multiplex PCR; TCRdb stores just in-frame clones and leaves some out. The sample lists under 200,000 clones, around 81% seen once, with around 2% in the top ten. Sequencing used PBMCs. This chain connects TRBV15 to TRBJ2-3, with a weak D call TRBD2 (6 bases). This sequence was found in a woman younger than 45 in good health and CMV-seropositive. The CDR3 sequence: CATSRDVGRGTTDTQYF. The CDR3 nucleotides are TGTGCCACCAGCAGAGATGTCGGGAGAGGGACCACAGATACGCAGTATTTT.